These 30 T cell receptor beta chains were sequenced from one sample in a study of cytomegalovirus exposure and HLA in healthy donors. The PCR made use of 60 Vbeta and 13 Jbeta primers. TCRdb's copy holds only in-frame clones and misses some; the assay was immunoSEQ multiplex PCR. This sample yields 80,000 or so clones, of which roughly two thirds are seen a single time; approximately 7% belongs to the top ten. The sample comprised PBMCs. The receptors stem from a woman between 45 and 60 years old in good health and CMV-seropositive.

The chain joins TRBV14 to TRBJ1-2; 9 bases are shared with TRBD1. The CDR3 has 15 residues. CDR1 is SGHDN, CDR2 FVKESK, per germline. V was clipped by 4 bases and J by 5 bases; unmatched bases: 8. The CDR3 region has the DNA TGTGCCAGCAGCCCCCCCGGACAGGGGCGGTATGGCTACACCTTC. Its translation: CASSPPGQGRYGYTF.

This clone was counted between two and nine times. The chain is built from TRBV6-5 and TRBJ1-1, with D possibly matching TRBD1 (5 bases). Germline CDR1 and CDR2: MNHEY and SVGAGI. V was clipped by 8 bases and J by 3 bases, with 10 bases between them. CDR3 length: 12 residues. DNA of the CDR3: TGTGCCAGCCGGGTCAGGGACACTGAAGCTTTCTTT. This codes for CASRVRDTEAFF.

The CDR3 reads CASSPLAQPYSNQPQHF. The CDR3 DNA follows: TGCGCCAGCAGTCCCTTGGCACAGCCCTATAGCAATCAGCCCCAGCATTTT. V and J are TRBV4-1 and TRBJ1-5; D unclear. Germline V lookup: CDR1 MGHRA, CDR2 YSYEKL. Trimming removed 6 bases at V and 0 bases at J, with 18 bases between. CDR3 size: 17 residues.

CDR3 nucleotides: TGTGCCAGTACGCCGGGACAGGGGGTATGGGAGCAGTTCTTC. Its translation: CASTPGQGVWEQFF. The chain employs TRBV19 and TRBJ2-1; 11 bases fit TRBD1. The CDR3 extends over 14 amino acids. Germline values: CDR1 LNHDA, CDR2 SQIVND (reference sequence). Trimming removed 7 bases from V and 10 bases from J; junction bases left unmatched: 9.

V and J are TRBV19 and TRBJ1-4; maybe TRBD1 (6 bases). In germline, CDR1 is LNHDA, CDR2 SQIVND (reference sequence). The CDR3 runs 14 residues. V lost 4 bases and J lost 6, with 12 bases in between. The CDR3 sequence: CASSSDRKDEKLFF. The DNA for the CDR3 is TGTGCCAGTAGTAGCGACAGGAAAGATGAAAAACTGTTTTTT.

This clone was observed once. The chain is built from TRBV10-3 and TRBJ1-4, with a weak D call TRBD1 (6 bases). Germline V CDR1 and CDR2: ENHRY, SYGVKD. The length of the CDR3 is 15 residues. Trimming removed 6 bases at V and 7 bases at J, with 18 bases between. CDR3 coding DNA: TGTGCCATCAGAGAAACAGGGATGGTCGGTGAAAAACTGTTTTTT. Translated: CAIRETGMVGEKLFF.

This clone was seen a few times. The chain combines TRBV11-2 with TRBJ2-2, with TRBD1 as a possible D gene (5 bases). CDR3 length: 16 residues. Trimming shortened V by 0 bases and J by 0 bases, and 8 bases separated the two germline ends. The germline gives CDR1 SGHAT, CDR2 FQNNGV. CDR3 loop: CASSLEQGSNTGELFF. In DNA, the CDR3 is TGTGCCAGCAGCTTAGAGCAGGGTTCGAACACCGGGGAGCTGTTTTTT.

CDR3 sequence: CASSHHQGRGNTEAFF. For the CDR3, the DNA is TGTGCCAGCAGCCACCACCAGGGCAGGGGAAACACTGAAGCTTTCTTT. The chain links TRBV9 to TRBJ1-1, with D possibly being TRBD1 (6 bases). Germline V gene sequence: CDR1 SGDLS, CDR2 YYNGEE. Trimming stripped 4 bases from V and 2 bases from J, with 18 bases between. This CDR3 contains 16 residues.

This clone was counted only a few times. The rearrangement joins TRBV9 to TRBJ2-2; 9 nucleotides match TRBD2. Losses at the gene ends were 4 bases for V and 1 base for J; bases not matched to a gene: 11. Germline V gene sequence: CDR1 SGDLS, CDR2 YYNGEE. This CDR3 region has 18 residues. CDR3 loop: CASSSAASGERNTGELFF. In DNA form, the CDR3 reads TGTGCCAGCAGCTCCGCGGCTAGCGGGGAAAGGAACACCGGGGAGCTGTTTTTT.

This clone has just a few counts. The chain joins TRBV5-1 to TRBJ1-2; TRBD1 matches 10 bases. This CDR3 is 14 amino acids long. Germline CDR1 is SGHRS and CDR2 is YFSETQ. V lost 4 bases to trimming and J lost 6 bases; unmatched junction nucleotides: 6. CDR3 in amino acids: CASSRQGAENGYTF. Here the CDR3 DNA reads TGCGCCAGCAGCCGACAGGGGGCTGAGAATGGCTACACCTTC.

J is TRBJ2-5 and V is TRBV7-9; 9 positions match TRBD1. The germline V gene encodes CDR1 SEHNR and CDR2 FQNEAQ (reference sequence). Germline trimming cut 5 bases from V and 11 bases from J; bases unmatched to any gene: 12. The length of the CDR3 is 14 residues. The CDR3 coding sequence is TGTGCCAGCAGCCCGGGACAGGGATCGGGGGAGCAGTACTTC. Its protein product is CASSPGQGSGEQYF. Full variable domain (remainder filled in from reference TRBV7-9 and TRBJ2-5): DTGVSQNPRHKITKRGQNVTFRCDPISEHNRLYWYRQTLGQGPEFLTYFQNEAQLEKSRLLSDRFSAERPKGSFSTLEIQRTEQGDSAMYLCASSPGQGSGEQYFGPGTRLLVL.

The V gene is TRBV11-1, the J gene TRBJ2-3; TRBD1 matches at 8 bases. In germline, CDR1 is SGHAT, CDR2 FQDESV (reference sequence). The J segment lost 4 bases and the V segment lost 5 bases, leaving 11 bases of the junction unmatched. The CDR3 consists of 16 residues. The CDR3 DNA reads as TGTGCCAGCAGCGACCGGACAGGGTGGTTCCCAGATACGCAGTATTTT. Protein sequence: CASSDRTGWFPDTQYF.

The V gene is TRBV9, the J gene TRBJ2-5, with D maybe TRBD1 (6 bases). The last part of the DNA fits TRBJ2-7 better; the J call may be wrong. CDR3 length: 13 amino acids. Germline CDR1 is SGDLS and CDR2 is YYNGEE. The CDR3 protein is CASAPGDRFEQYF. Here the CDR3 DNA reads TGTGCCAGCGCGCCAGGGGATCGGTTCGAGCAGTACTTC.

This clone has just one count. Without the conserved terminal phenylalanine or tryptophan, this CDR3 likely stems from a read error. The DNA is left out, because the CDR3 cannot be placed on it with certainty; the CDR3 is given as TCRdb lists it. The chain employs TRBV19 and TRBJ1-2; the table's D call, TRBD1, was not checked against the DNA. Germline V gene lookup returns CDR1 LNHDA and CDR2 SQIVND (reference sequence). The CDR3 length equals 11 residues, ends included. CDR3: CASSIGGQDSY.

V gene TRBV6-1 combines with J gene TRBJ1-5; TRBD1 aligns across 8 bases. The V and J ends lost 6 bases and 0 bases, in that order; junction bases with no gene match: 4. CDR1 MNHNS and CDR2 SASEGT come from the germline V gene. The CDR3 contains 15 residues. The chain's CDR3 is CASRQGQDSNQPQHF. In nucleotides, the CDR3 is TGTGCCAGCAGACAGGGACAGGATAGCAATCAGCCCCAGCATTTT.

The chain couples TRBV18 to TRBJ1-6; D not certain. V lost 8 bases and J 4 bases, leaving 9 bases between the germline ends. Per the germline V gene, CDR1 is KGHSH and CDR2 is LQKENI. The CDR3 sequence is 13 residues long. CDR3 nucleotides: TGTGCCAGCGGAGACCGGTATAATTCACCCCTCCACTTT. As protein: CASGDRYNSPLHF.

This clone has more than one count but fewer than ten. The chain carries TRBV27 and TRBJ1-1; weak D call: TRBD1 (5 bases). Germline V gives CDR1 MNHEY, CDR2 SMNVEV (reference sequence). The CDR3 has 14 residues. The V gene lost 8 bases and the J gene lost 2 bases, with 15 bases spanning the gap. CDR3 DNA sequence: TGTGCCAGCGCCCAGAGTTGGGGCAACACTGAAGCTTTCTTT. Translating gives CASAQSWGNTEAFF.

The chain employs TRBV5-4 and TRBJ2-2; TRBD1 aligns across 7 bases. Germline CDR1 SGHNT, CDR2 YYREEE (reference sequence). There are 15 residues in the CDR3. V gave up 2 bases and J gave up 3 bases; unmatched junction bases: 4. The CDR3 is CASSFGTVHTGELFF. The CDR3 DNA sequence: TGTGCCAGCAGCTTCGGGACAGTGCACACCGGGGAGCTGTTTTTT.

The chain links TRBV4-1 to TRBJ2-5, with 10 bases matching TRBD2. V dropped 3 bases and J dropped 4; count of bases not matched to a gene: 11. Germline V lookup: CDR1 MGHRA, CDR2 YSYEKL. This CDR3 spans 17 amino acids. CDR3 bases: TGCGCCAGCAGCCATGAAGCCGGTAGCGGGGGGCTAGAGACCCAGTACTTC. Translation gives CASSHEAGSGGLETQYF.

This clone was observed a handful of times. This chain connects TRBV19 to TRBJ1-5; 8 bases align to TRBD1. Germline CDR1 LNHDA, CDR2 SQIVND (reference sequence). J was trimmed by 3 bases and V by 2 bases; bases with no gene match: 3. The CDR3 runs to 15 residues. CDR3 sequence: CASSIQGASNQPQHF. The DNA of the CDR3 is TGTGCCAGTAGTATACAGGGGGCCTCCAATCAGCCCCAGCATTTT.

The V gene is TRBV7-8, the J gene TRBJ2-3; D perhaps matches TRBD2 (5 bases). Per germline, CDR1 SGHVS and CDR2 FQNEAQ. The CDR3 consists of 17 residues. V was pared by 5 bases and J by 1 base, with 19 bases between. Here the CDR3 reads CASSDFEGGYGTDTQYF. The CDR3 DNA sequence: TGTGCCAGCAGCGACTTTGAGGGTGGTTATGGCACAGATACGCAGTATTTT.

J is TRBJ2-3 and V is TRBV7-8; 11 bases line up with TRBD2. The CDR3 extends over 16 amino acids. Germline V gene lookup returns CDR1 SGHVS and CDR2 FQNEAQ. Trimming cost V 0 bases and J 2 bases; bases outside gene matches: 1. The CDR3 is CASSLAGLAATDTQYF. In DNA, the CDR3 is TGTGCCAGCAGCTTAGCGGGACTAGCGGCCACAGATACGCAGTATTTT.

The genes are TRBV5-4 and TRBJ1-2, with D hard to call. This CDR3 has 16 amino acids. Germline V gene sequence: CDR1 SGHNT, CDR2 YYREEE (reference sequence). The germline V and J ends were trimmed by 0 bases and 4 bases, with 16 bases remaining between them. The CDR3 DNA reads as TGTGCCAGCAGCTTGGCGGGGATAGCAGGTTTCTATGGCTACACCTTC. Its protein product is CASSLAGIAGFYGYTF.

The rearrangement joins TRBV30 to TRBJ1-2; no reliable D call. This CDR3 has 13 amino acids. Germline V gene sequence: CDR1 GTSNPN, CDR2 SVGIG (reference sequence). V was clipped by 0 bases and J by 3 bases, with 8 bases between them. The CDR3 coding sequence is TGTGCCTGGAGTGTGGGTCGGGACTATGGCTACACCTTC. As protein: CAWSVGRDYGYTF.

The chain's CDR3 is CASSSGLAGQETQYF. Here the CDR3 DNA reads TGTGCCAGCAGCTCGGGACTAGCGGGCCAAGAGACCCAGTACTTC. This chain uses TRBV7-3 with TRBJ2-5, with 12 positions matching TRBD2. Trimming at V came to 4 bases and at J to 1 base, leaving 1 base not matched to a gene. Per the germline V gene, CDR1 is SGHTA and CDR2 is FQGTGA. The CDR3 contains 15 residues. Variable domain in full (rest from reference TRBV7-3 and TRBJ2-5): GAGVSQTPSNKVTEKGKYVELRCDPISGHTALYWYRQSLGQGPEFLIYFQGTGAADDSGLPNDRFFAVRPEGSVSTLKIQRTERGDSAVYLCASSSGLAGQETQYFGPGTRLLVL.

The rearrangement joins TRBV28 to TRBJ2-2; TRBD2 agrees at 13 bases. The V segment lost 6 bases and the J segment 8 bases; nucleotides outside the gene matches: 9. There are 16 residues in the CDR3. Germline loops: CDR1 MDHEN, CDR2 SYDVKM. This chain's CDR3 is CASSPTSGGAPGELFF. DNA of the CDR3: TGTGCCAGCAGCCCCACTAGCGGGGGGGCCCCTGGGGAGCTGTTTTTT.

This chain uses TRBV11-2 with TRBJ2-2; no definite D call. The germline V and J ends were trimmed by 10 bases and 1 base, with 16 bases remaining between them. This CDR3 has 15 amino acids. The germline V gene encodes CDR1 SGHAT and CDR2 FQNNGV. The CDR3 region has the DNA TGTGCCATCCCGACACCGGTAGTGAACACCGGGGAGCTGTTTTTT. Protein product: CAIPTPVVNTGELFF.

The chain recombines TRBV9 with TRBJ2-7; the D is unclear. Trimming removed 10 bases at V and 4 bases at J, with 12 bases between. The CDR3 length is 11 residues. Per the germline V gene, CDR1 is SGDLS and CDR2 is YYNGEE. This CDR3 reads CAGDEVYEQYV. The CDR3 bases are TGTGCCGGAGATGAGGTTTACGAGCAGTACGTC.

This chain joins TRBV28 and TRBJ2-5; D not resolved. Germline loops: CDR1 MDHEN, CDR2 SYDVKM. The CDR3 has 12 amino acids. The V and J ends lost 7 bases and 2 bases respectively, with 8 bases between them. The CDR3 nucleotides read TGTGCCAGCACCGGGTTACAAGAGACCCAGTACTTC. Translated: CASTGLQETQYF.

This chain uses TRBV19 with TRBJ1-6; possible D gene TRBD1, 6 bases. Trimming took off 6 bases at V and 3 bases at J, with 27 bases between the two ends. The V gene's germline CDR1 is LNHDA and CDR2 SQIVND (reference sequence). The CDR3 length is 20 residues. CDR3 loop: CASSAIPGDIYSLYNSPLHF. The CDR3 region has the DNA TGTGCCAGTAGCGCAATACCCGGGGACATCTATTCGCTCTATAATTCACCCCTCCACTTT.